This T cell receptor beta chain originates from a study of response to subunit inactivated influenza vaccine. Study-level results: Authors proposed each seasonal influenza vaccination draws in few new T cells.

This clonotype turned up a few times. No antigen is known for it. TCRdb fed the RT-PCR reads into MiXCR, producing one record per CDR3 protein. The top ten hold approximately 2% of the sample, which has around 520,000 distinct CDR3 sequences, over 25% seen once. Losses at the gene ends were 6 bases for V and 10 bases for J; bases not matched to a gene: 8. The CDR3 runs to 14 residues. This clonotype was sampled from a man aged 45-65 years who received an inactivated influenza vaccine. V and J are TRBV12-3 or TRBV12-4 and TRBJ1-6; 8 bases fit TRBD1. The specimen comprised CD4+ T cells sorted from PBMCs, sampled 5 to 6 days after vaccination. The CDR3 DNA reads TGTGCCAGCAGCCTCACAGGGGGTTGGTCACCCCTCCACTTT. Its translation is CASSLTGGWSPLHF.